These 21 T cell receptor beta chains share one sample of origin, sequenced in a study of T cell responses to AZD1222 COVID-19 vaccine. Repertoires were generated with immunoSEQ multiplex PCR, while TCRdb's copy carries only in-frame clones and drops some. Of approximately 100,000 clones detected, more than 75% appear once; the ten largest clones hold 16%. This specimen was peripheral blood, taken on day 0 of AZD1222 vaccination. The receptors here all came from an adult in good health.

The chain links TRBV29-1 to TRBJ2-7; no clear D gene. V was shortened by 1 base and J by 0 bases, with 10 bases between the two germline ends. Germline V CDR1 and CDR2: SQVTM, ANQGSEA. This CDR3 has 14 amino acids. This CDR3 is CSVEGTPSSYEQYF. As DNA, the CDR3 is TGCAGCGTTGAAGGGACGCCCAGCTCCTACGAGCAGTACTTC.

V and J are TRBV28 and TRBJ1-4; 7 bases are a match to TRBD1. Trimming took 3 bases from V and 7 from J; bases not matched to a gene: 5. The CDR3 contains 14 residues. The germline V gene encodes CDR1 MDHEN and CDR2 SYDVKM. The CDR3 DNA reads as TGTGCCAGCAGTTTCGACAGGGTGTTTGAAAAACTGTTTTTT. Protein product: CASSFDRVFEKLFF.

V gene TRBV7-9 combines with J gene TRBJ1-1; D is uncertain. Germline V gene sequence: CDR1 SEHNR, CDR2 FQNEAQ (reference sequence). The CDR3 sequence is 13 residues long. Between the trimmed V and J ends, which lost 6 bases and 11 bases, there was a span of 19 bases. The CDR3 DNA follows: TGTGCCAGCAGATCTTTGAGGGTCCCTCGGGCTTTCTTT. Encoded protein: CASRSLRVPRAFF.

This chain joins TRBV19 and TRBJ1-5; D may be TRBD1 (6 bases). This CDR3 contains 16 residues. V dropped 10 bases and J dropped 7 bases, with 26 bases sitting between them. CDR1 is LNHDA and CDR2 is SQIVND in the germline V gene (reference sequence). This CDR3 reads CATKGVAPESAQPQHF. CDR3 nucleotide sequence: TGTGCCACCAAGGGGGTTGCGCCGGAGTCAGCACAGCCCCAGCATTTT.

CDR3 sequence (DNA): TGTGCCAGCAGCCTCAACTACTGGGACAGAACCTACGAGCAGTACTTC. This codes for CASSLNYWDRTYEQYF. This sequence joins TRBV11-2 and TRBJ2-7, with 7 bases lining up with TRBD1. V shed 5 bases, J shed 2 bases, and the junction held 12 bases outside the gene matches. The CDR3 is 16 amino acids. CDR1 and CDR2 (germline): SGHAT, FQNNGV.

This chain joins TRBV5-1 and TRBJ1-2, with 8 bases that match TRBD1. Trimming cost V 4 bases and J 2 bases; bases outside gene matches: 10. This CDR3 is built from 16 residues. Germline V gene data show CDR1 as SGHRS and CDR2 as YFSETQ. The CDR3 protein is CASSRTADRENYGYTF. In DNA form, the CDR3 reads TGCGCCAGCAGCCGGACAGCGGACAGGGAGAACTATGGCTACACCTTC.

The V and J genes are TRBV24-1 and TRBJ2-2; 7 nucleotides line up with TRBD1. CDR1 KGHDR and CDR2 SFDVKD come from the germline V gene. Trimming took 3 bases from V and 2 from J; bases not matched to a gene: 11. This CDR3 region has 18 residues. The CDR3 protein is CATSDPTRDSRNTGELFF. The CDR3 nucleotides read TGTGCCACCAGTGATCCCACTCGGGACAGCCGAAACACCGGGGAGCTGTTTTTT.

The chain employs TRBV27 and TRBJ2-7; no clear D gene. This CDR3 has 13 residues. V dropped 5 bases and J dropped 2 bases, with 10 bases sitting between them. Germline CDR1 and CDR2: MNHEY and SMNVEV (reference sequence). CDR3: CASSDTVAYEQYF. Here the CDR3 DNA reads TGTGCCAGCAGTGATACAGTCGCCTACGAGCAGTACTTC.

V and J are TRBV7-6 and TRBJ2-7, with a possible D match to TRBD2 (6 bases). V was trimmed by 5 bases and J by 4 bases, leaving 15 bases between them. This CDR3 has 14 amino acids. Per germline, CDR1 SGHVS and CDR2 FNYEAQ. Here the CDR3 DNA reads TGTGCCAGCAGCCCCCAGGCAGGGACTTACGAGCAGTACTTC. Translation: CASSPQAGTYEQYF.

The chain links TRBV4-2 to TRBJ2-3, with 7 bases lining up with TRBD2. The length of the CDR3 is 17 residues. Germline loops: CDR1 LGHNA, CDR2 YNFKEQ. The V gene end was trimmed by 1 base and the J gene end by 2 bases; junction bases not matched to a gene: 9. CDR3 bases: TGTGCCAGCAGCCAAGCCGCGGGAGAAGGGACCACAGATACGCAGTATTTT. It encodes CASSQAAGEGTTDTQYF.

V usage is TRBV3-1 (or the pseudogene TRBV3-2) and J usage is TRBJ1-3; D remains unclear. The CDR3 sequence is 14 residues long. The ends were cut back, 3 bases at V and 5 bases at J, with 11 bases in the middle. Germline CDR1 reads LGHDT; CDR2 reads YNNKEL (reference sequence). CDR3 loop: CASSHPFGRNTIYF. Here the CDR3 DNA reads TGTGCCAGCAGCCACCCTTTCGGGAGAAACACCATATATTTT.

The CDR3 protein is CASSRDGLAPEQFF. The CDR3 DNA sequence: TGTGCCAGCAGCCGAGATGGACTAGCCCCCGAGCAGTTCTTC. The rearrangement joins TRBV4-2 to TRBJ2-1, with TRBD2 identical over 8 bases. Per the germline V gene, CDR1 is LGHNA and CDR2 is YNFKEQ. This CDR3 has 14 amino acids. J gave up 10 bases and V 4 bases, and 9 bases lay outside the gene matches.

V and J are TRBV4-1 and TRBJ1-3; 10 bases are shared with TRBD1. J gave up 4 bases and V 2 bases, and 5 bases lay outside the gene matches. Germline V gene data show CDR1 as MGHRA and CDR2 as YSYEKL. The CDR3 contains 16 residues. CDR3 residues: CASSQPGQGLGNTIYF. The CDR3 DNA reads TGCGCCAGCAGCCAACCGGGACAGGGGTTGGGAAACACCATATATTTT.

V usage is TRBV30 and J usage is TRBJ2-3; D gene ambiguous. Trimming left V 1 base short and J 7 bases short, with 12 bases between. The CDR3 is 13 amino acids. Germline V gives CDR1 GTSNPN, CDR2 SVGIG (reference sequence). The chain's CDR3 is CAWSGLISHTQYF. The CDR3 nucleotides are TGTGCCTGGAGTGGCCTGATCAGCCATACGCAGTATTTT.

V gene TRBV19 combines with J gene TRBJ1-1; D not resolved. V was trimmed by 6 bases and J by 0 bases, leaving 20 bases between them. Germline V CDR1 and CDR2: LNHDA, SQIVND (reference sequence). The CDR3 is 17 residues long. In nucleotides, the CDR3 is TGTGCCAGTAGCCCACCTTCTCACAGCCCCATGAACACTGAAGCTTTCTTT. This translates into CASSPPSHSPMNTEAFF.

This clone was recorded a few times. The chain joins TRBV4-2 to TRBJ2-7; TRBD2 agrees at 8 bases. Germline lookup yields CDR1 LGHNA and CDR2 YNFKEQ. This CDR3 spans 14 amino acids. V dropped 3 bases and J dropped 3; count of bases not matched to a gene: 4. The CDR3 coding sequence is TGTGCCAGCAGCCAGACCGGGACTAGCTACGAGCAGTACTTC. It translates to CASSQTGTSYEQYF.

The J gene is TRBJ2-7, the V gene TRBV10-1; TRBD1 matches at 9 bases. Germline CDR1 and CDR2: WNHNN and SYGVQD (reference sequence). The ends lost 6 bases at V and 5 bases at J; junction bases unmatched: 5. This CDR3 has 13 amino acids. In nucleotides, the CDR3 is TGCGCCAGCAGCGAAGGGACAGGGAACGAGCAGTACTTC. Translating gives CASSEGTGNEQYF.

As for this clone: Within the sample, other DNA sequences also encode this same CDR3. The chain employs TRBV5-1 and TRBJ1-2, with TRBD1 identical over 9 bases. Trimming cost V 4 bases and J 6 bases; bases outside gene matches: 4. CDR3 length: 13 amino acids. The germline V gene encodes CDR1 SGHRS and CDR2 YFSETQ. For the CDR3, the DNA is TGCGCCAGCAGCCTGGGACAGGGAAATGGCTACACCTTC. Translation: CASSLGQGNGYTF. Together with reference TRBV5-1 and TRBJ1-2, the CDR3 gives the full variable domain: KAGVTQTPRYLIKTRGQQVTLSCSPISGHRSVSWYQQTPGQGLQFLFEYFSETQRNKGNFPGRFSGRQFSNSRSEMNVSTLELGDSALYLCASSLGQGNGYTFGSGTRLTVV.

This sequence joins TRBV12-3 or TRBV12-4 and TRBJ2-5; 7 positions agree with TRBD1. V shed 3 bases, J shed 4 bases, and the junction held 2 bases outside the gene matches. CDR3 length: 13 amino acids. CDR3 DNA: TGTGCCAGCAGTTTCGCAGGGGGAGAGACCCAGTACTTC. Translation gives CASSFAGGETQYF.

The chain links TRBV19 to TRBJ1-2; no firm D call. CDR3 size: 14 residues. The V gene's germline CDR1 is LNHDA and CDR2 SQIVND (reference sequence). The ends were cut back, 3 bases at V and 3 bases at J, with 11 bases in the middle. CDR3 nucleotide sequence: TGTGCCAGTAGTATTAACAGTGCTGACTATGGCTACACCTTC. It specifies CASSINSADYGYTF.

The chain combines TRBV3-1 (or the pseudogene TRBV3-2) with TRBJ2-7; D may be TRBD2 (6 bases). CDR1 and CDR2 from the germline V gene are LGHDT and YNNKEL (reference sequence). The length of the CDR3 is 15 residues. V was trimmed by 4 bases and J by 3 bases, leaving 16 bases between them. CDR3 bases: TGTGCCAGCAGCCTACGCGGGACGCAAGGCTACGAGCAGTACTTC. Residues: CASSLRGTQGYEQYF.